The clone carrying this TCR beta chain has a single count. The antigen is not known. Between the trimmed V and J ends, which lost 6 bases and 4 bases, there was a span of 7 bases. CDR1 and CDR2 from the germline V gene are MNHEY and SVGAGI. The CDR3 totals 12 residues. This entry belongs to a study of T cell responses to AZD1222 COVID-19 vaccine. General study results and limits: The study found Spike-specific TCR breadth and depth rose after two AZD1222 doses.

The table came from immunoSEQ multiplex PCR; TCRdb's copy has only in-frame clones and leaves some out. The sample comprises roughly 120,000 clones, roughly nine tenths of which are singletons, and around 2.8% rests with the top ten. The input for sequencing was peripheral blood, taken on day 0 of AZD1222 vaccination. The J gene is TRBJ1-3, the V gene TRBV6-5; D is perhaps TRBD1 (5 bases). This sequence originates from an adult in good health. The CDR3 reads CASRGPGNTIYF. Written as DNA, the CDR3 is TGTGCCAGCAGGGGGCCGGGAAACACCATATATTTT.